This is a list of T cell receptor beta chains from one sample in a study of T cell changes during pregnancy in multiple sclerosis. Libraries were prepared by immunoSEQ multiplex PCR; TCRdb keeps only in-frame clonotypes and omits some of them. This sample has tens of thousands of clones, with roughly 91% found just once. This specimen was peripheral blood, taken in the third trimester of pregnancy. The source of these receptors is a female donor in good health, enrolled as a control in a pregnancy study. Both conserved end residues are part of each CDR3. The order of the fields is CDR3 DNA, CDR3 protein, V gene, J gene, clone size, D gene. A D gene is named only where the DNA matches it firmly. Rows may omit the clone size; those that give it use once, few, many or a size class.

CDR3nt: TGTGCCAGTAGCATTGGGGGGGCCGGGGAGACCCAGTACTTC; CDR3aa: CASSIGGAGETQYF; v_gene: TRBV19; j_gene: TRBJ2-5; abundance: .; d_gene: .
CDR3nt: TGTGCCAGCAGTCCTCTGGGGGAGGGCCTGTACGAGCAGTACTTC; CDR3aa: CASSPLGEGLYEQYF; v_gene: TRBV27; j_gene: TRBJ2-7; abundance: .; d_gene: TRBD2
CDR3nt: TGTGCCAGTAGCGCGACTAGCGGTTTCACCGGGGAGCTGTTTTTT; CDR3aa: CASSATSGFTGELFF; v_gene: TRBV2; j_gene: TRBJ2-2; abundance: .; d_gene: TRBD2
CDR3nt: TGTGCCAGCAGCTTAGCCAGGGGGGGCAATCAGCCCCAGCATTTT; CDR3aa: CASSLARGGNQPQHF; v_gene: TRBV7-9; j_gene: TRBJ1-5; abundance: .; d_gene: TRBD1
CDR3nt: TGTGCCAGCAGCCCAGGGACAGGCTCCTATAATTCACCCCTCCACTTT; CDR3aa: CASSPGTGSYNSPLHF; v_gene: TRBV14; j_gene: TRBJ1-6; abundance: .; d_gene: TRBD1
CDR3nt: TGTGCCACCAGCAGAGGCATCGGGGGAACGGATGAAAAACTGTTTTTT; CDR3aa: CATSRGIGGTDEKLFF; v_gene: TRBV15; j_gene: TRBJ1-4; abundance: once; d_gene: .
CDR3nt: TGTGCCAGTAGTACGACATTTTGGGGCTACACCTTC; CDR3aa: CASSTTFWGYTF; v_gene: TRBV19; j_gene: TRBJ1-2; abundance: .; d_gene: .
CDR3nt: TGTGCCAGCAGCTTGGCCGCGGGGGGGGCGGCAGGGGACTACGAGCAGTACTTC; CDR3aa: CASSLAAGGAAGDYEQYF; v_gene: TRBV5-5; j_gene: TRBJ2-7; abundance: once; d_gene: TRBD2
CDR3nt: TGTGCCAGCAGCTTAGGGGTCGGGGGATTGTTTGGCAATCAGCCCCAGCATTTT; CDR3aa: CASSLGVGGLFGNQPQHF; v_gene: TRBV7-6; j_gene: TRBJ1-5; abundance: .; d_gene: .
CDR3nt: TGTGCCAGCAGTGAATCGGCCGGACAGGGGAACACTGAAGCTTTCTTT; CDR3aa: CASSESAGQGNTEAFF; v_gene: TRBV6-1; j_gene: TRBJ1-1; abundance: few; d_gene: TRBD1
CDR3nt: TGTGCCAGCAGCCCCCAGACAGGGTTAGACACTGAAGCTTTCTTT; CDR3aa: CASSPQTGLDTEAFF; v_gene: TRBV7-2; j_gene: TRBJ1-1; abundance: .; d_gene: TRBD1
CDR3nt: TGTGCCAGCAGTTACTCAAGTACTAGCTACGTCGGGGAGCTGTTTTTT; CDR3aa: CASSYSSTSYVGELFF; v_gene: TRBV6-5; j_gene: TRBJ2-2; abundance: .; d_gene: .
CDR3nt: TGTGCCAGCAGCTTGGTACCCGACAGGAGCTATGGCTACACCTTC; CDR3aa: CASSLVPDRSYGYTF; v_gene: TRBV5-4; j_gene: TRBJ1-2; abundance: .; d_gene: .
CDR3nt: TGTGCCAGCGTACCAGGGGATACGCAGTATTTT; CDR3aa: CASVPGDTQYF; v_gene: TRBV6-4; j_gene: TRBJ2-3; abundance: .; d_gene: .
CDR3nt: TGTGCCAGCAGCGTTATGACTAGCGCCCAAGAGACCCAGTACTTC; CDR3aa: CASSVMTSAQETQYF; v_gene: TRBV9; j_gene: TRBJ2-5; abundance: .; d_gene: TRBD2
CDR3nt: TGTGCCAGCAGCCTTGGGGGACTAGTGGGGACCCAGTACTTC; CDR3aa: CASSLGGLVGTQYF; v_gene: TRBV9; j_gene: TRBJ2-5; abundance: few; d_gene: TRBD2
CDR3nt: TGCGCCAGCAGCCAAGGCGGGGGTCGGGAGACCCAGTACTTC; CDR3aa: CASSQGGGRETQYF; v_gene: TRBV4-1; j_gene: TRBJ2-5; abundance: .; d_gene: TRBD2
CDR3nt: TGTGCCAGCTCACCGAGCGTACTTGGCCCTGGAGGGGCCAACGTCCTGACTTTC; CDR3aa: CASSPSVLGPGGANVLTF; v_gene: TRBV18; j_gene: TRBJ2-6; abundance: .; d_gene: .
CDR3nt: TGCAGCGTTGAAGGTGGCGGAGCGAACACCGGGGAGCTGTTTTTT; CDR3aa: CSVEGGGANTGELFF; v_gene: TRBV29-1; j_gene: TRBJ2-2; abundance: .; d_gene: .
CDR3nt: TGCGCCAGCAGCCAAGAACCGACAGGGGCCTACGAGCAGTACTTC; CDR3aa: CASSQEPTGAYEQYF; v_gene: TRBV4-1; j_gene: TRBJ2-7; abundance: once; d_gene: TRBD1
CDR3nt: TGTGCCAGTAGTTTCAGGGGGCTGAGGAACAATCAGCCCCAGCATTTT; CDR3aa: CASSFRGLRNNQPQHF; v_gene: TRBV19; j_gene: TRBJ1-5; abundance: .; d_gene: TRBD1